The clone carrying this TCR beta chain was recorded many times. The sample originates from a study of blood T cell repertoires in COVID-19. Germline V gene sequence: CDR1 SGDLS, CDR2 YYNGEE. This CDR3 spans 15 amino acids. V was clipped by 0 bases and J by 7 bases, with 16 bases between them. Sequencing was performed with immunoSEQ multiplex PCR; in TCRdb, only in-frame clones are kept and a portion is missing. Of about 120,000 clones in the sample, around three quarters were seen once. The source of this sequence is a man aged 65-85 years with acute or convalescent COVID-19. The sample comprised peripheral blood. This chain links TRBV9 with TRBJ2-5; a possible D gene is TRBD2 (6 bases). CDR3 nucleotides: TGTGCCAGCAGCGTAGATGGCAGGTCCGGGGGGACCCAGTACTTC. Its translation: CASSVDGRSGGTQYF.